Listed below are T cell receptor beta chains from one sample, sequenced in a study of T cell repertoires in cytomegalovirus infection. Their cognate antigens are unknown. TCRdb re-analysed the reads in MiXCR, keeping a single row per CDR3 protein. In the table there are about 830,000 distinct CDR3 sequences, approximately 30% of which are singletons. The sequencing here drew on cultured CD8+ T cells from PBMCs, taken from culture after CMV antigen stimulation. The receptors were sampled from a human donor in good health (CMV status not recorded). Some clones in this sample may be carry-over from other donors' samples. Each CDR3 is given with its conserved first and last residue. A D gene is named only where the DNA matches it firmly. Expanded clones get a size class; other rows say once, few or many, or leave the size out.

D gene | clone size | CDR3 length | J gene | V gene | CDR3 protein | CDR3 DNA
NA | NA | 13 | TRBJ2-1 | TRBV29-1 | CSSGGLAYNEQFF | TGCAGCTCCGGGGGCCTCGCCTACAATGAGCAGTTCTTC
TRBD1 | few | 14 | TRBJ1-6 | TRBV6-5 | CASSLTGDGSPLHF | TGTGCCAGCAGTCTGACAGGGGACGGTTCACCCCTCCACTTT
NA | many | 15 | TRBJ2-2 | TRBV7-8 | CASSLDREGTGELFF | TGTGCCAGCAGCTTAGACAGGGAGGGCACCGGGGAGCTGTTTTTT
TRBD1 | many | 13 | TRBJ2-3 | TRBV7-2 | CASSQGGTDTQYF | TGTGCCAGCAGCCAGGGGGGCACAGATACGCAGTATTTT
NA | many | 10 | TRBJ2-3 | TRBV7-9 | CASLGDTQYF | TGTGCCAGCCTGGGGGATACGCAGTATTTT
NA | few | 16 | TRBJ2-3 | TRBV29-1 | CSVGGEARDVTDTQYF | TGCAGCGTCGGCGGGGAGGCCAGGGATGTAACAGATACGCAGTATTTT
NA | NA | 16 | TRBJ1-6 | TRBV6-5 | CASSYNLPGRNSPLHF | TGTGCCAGCAGTTACAACCTCCCGGGGAGGAATTCACCCCTCCACTTT
NA | once | 15 | TRBJ1-4 | TRBV15 | CATSRLEVNNEKLFF | TGTGCCACCAGCAGACTCGAAGTCAATAATGAAAAACTGTTTTTT
NA | NA | 14 | TRBJ2-3 | TRBV2 | CASGGKLGADTQYF | TGTGCCAGCGGGGGAAAGCTAGGAGCAGATACGCAGTATTTT
TRBD1 | many | 15 | TRBJ2-1 | TRBV6-1 | CASSEDRGHGGEQFF | TGTGCCAGCAGTGAGGACAGGGGGCATGGCGGTGAGCAGTTCTTC
NA | NA | 13 | TRBJ1-2 | TRBV7-6 | CANSLKENYGYTF | TGTGCCAACAGCCTTAAAGAAAACTATGGCTACACCTTC
NA | NA | 15 | TRBJ1-2 | TRBV27 | CASSLAAGRAYGYTF | TGTGCCAGCAGTTTGGCGGCAGGGCGGGCCTATGGCTACACCTTC
NA | few | 15 | TRBJ2-3 | TRBV14 | CASSQDWRGTDTQYF | TGTGCCAGCAGCCAAGATTGGAGGGGCACAGATACGCAGTATTTT
NA | NA | 14 | TRBJ2-5 | TRBV12-3/TRBV12-4 | CASSFNSLQETQYF | TGTGCCAGCAGTTTTAATAGCCTCCAAGAGACCCAGTACTTC
NA | NA | 15 | TRBJ2-4 | TRBV6-5 | CASRAGQLAKNIQYF | TGTGCCAGCAGAGCGGGACAGCTAGCCAAAAACATTCAGTACTTC
TRBD1 | few | 18 | TRBJ2-7 | TRBV5-1 | CASSLGPGQGLWRNEQYF | TGCGCCAGCAGCTTGGGGCCGGGACAGGGATTGTGGCGGAACGAGCAGTACTTC
NA | NA | 13 | TRBJ2-3 | TRBV27 | CASAGFSTDTQYF | TGTGCCAGCGCGGGGTTTAGCACAGATACGCAGTATTTT
TRBD2 | NA | 14 | TRBJ2-1 | TRBV7-6 | CASSLTSGHNEQFF | TGTGCTAGCAGCTTGACTAGCGGGCACAATGAGCAGTTCTTC
NA | NA | 16 | TRBJ2-3 | TRBV10-3 | CAISEADSPRRNTQYF | TGTGCCATCAGTGAAGCTGATAGCCCCCGTCGGAATACGCAGTATTTT
NA | few | 15 | TRBJ2-3 | TRBV20-1 | CSASVSRVGTDTQYF | TGCAGTGCTAGTGTGAGCAGGGTGGGCACAGATACGCAGTATTTT
NA | few | 16 | TRBJ1-2 | TRBV27 | CASSLLTGGAGNGYTF | TGTGCCAGCAGTTTATTAACCGGGGGGGCTGGGAATGGCTACACCTTC
TRBD1 | NA | 13 | TRBJ2-2 | TRBV10-3 | CAIRTGDTGELFF | TGTGCCATCAGGACAGGGGACACCGGGGAGCTGTTTTTT
TRBD2 | NA | 18 | TRBJ2-2 | TRBV5-1 | CASSLDPLAGAYTGELFF | TGCGCCAGCAGCTTGGACCCTCTAGCGGGGGCCTACACCGGGGAGCTGTTTTTT
TRBD1 | NA | 15 | TRBJ1-5 | TRBV4-2 | CASSQDLGGQQPQHF | TGTGCCAGCAGCCAAGATCTAGGGGGCCAACAGCCCCAGCATTTT
NA | NA | 13 | TRBJ2-2 | TRBV19 | CASSDSFPGELFF | TGTGCCAGTAGTGACAGTTTCCCCGGGGAGCTGTTTTTT
TRBD1 | NA | 18 | TRBJ2-1 | TRBV19 | CASSIVGDRVVSYNEQFF | TGTGCCAGTAGTATTGTAGGGGACAGGGTTGTATCCTACAATGAGCAGTTCTTC
NA | few | 13 | TRBJ1-3 | TRBV2 | CAIPTGSGNTIYF | TGTGCCATCCCCACAGGCTCTGGAAACACCATATATTTT
TRBD1 | NA | 16 | TRBJ2-2 | TRBV7-9 | CASSSPDRAGTGELFF | TGTGCCAGCAGCTCGCCGGACAGGGCAGGAACCGGGGAGCTGTTTTTT
NA | few | 16 | TRBJ2-4 | TRBV7-9 | CASSSDSQGPGNIQYF | TGTGCCAGCAGCTCAGATTCTCAGGGTCCTGGAAACATTCAGTACTTC
NA | few | 14 | TRBJ2-5 | TRBV5-1 | CASSPVSSQETQYF | TGCGCCAGCAGCCCGGTTTCGTCACAAGAGACCCAGTACTTC
NA | NA | 14 | TRBJ2-7 | TRBV5-6 | CASSFDRPSYEQYF | TGTGCCAGCAGCTTTGACAGGCCTTCCTACGAGCAGTACTTC
TRBD1 | NA | 16 | TRBJ2-7 | TRBV5-1 | CASSQLPGQGAGEQYF | TGCGCCAGCAGCCAGCTTCCGGGACAGGGGGCTGGCGAGCAGTACTTC
NA | few | 15 | TRBJ2-1 | TRBV7-6 | CASSLARADYNEQFF | TGTGCCAGCAGCTTAGCGAGGGCAGACTACAATGAGCAGTTCTTC
NA | many | 16 | TRBJ1-5 | TRBV7-8 | CASSLGGRGSNQPQHF | TGTGCCAGCAGCTTAGGGGGCAGGGGTAGCAATCAGCCCCAGCATTTT
NA | few | 14 | TRBJ1-2 | TRBV9 | CASSVGDQAYGYTF | TGTGCCAGCAGCGTAGGAGACCAAGCCTATGGCTACACCTTC
NA | many | 15 | TRBJ1-1 | TRBV7-6 | CASSLASGRATEAFF | TGTGCCAGCAGCTTAGCGAGCGGCAGGGCCACTGAAGCTTTCTTT
TRBD1 | many | 12 | TRBJ1-1 | TRBV10-3 | CAISPQGIEAFF | TGTGCCATCAGCCCACAGGGGATTGAAGCTTTCTTT
NA | few | 16 | TRBJ1-1 | TRBV18 | CASSPPSAAMNTEAFF | TGTGCCAGCTCACCACCGAGTGCAGCCATGAACACTGAAGCTTTCTTT
NA | few | 11 | TRBJ1-2 | TRBV6-1 | CAILRGDGYTF | TGTGCCATCTTAAGGGGGGATGGCTACACCTTC
NA | few | 18 | TRBJ2-6 | TRBV7-9 | CASSPKTGRTSGANVLTF | TGTGCCAGCAGCCCTAAGACCGGACGGACCTCTGGGGCCAACGTCCTGACTTTC
TRBD1 | NA | 14 | TRBJ1-6 | TRBV27 | CASRSGTGVSPLHF | TGTGCCAGCAGGTCCGGGACAGGGGTTTCACCCCTCCACTTT
NA | NA | 13 | TRBJ1-2 | TRBV27 | CASRSGTRYGYTF | TGTGCCAGCAGATCAGGGACTCGGTATGGCTACACCTTC
NA | NA | 15 | TRBJ2-1 | TRBV10-3 | CAISAIGGSYNEQFF | TGTGCCATCAGCGCTATTGGGGGGTCGTACAATGAGCAGTTCTTC
NA | few | 18 | TRBJ2-6 | TRBV7-2 | CASSFFETGTGGANVLTF | TGTGCCAGCAGTTTTTTCGAGACAGGCACGGGAGGGGCCAACGTCCTGACTTTC
TRBD1 | many | 17 | TRBJ1-5 | TRBV7-9 | CASSSPGDRGREQPQHF | TGTGCCAGCAGCTCACCAGGGGACAGGGGGCGAGAACAGCCCCAGCATTTT
TRBD2 | many | 18 | TRBJ2-1 | TRBV7-6 | CASSLTSQGTSAYNEQFF | TGTGCCAGCAGCTTAACCTCCCAGGGGACTAGCGCCTACAATGAGCAGTTCTTC
TRBD2 | NA | 14 | TRBJ2-2 | TRBV27 | CASTLGGSTGELFF | TGTGCCAGCACTTTGGGGGGGTCCACCGGGGAGCTGTTTTTT
NA | NA | 13 | TRBJ2-1 | TRBV29-1 | CSVFGSSYNEQFF | TGCAGCGTTTTCGGAAGCTCCTACAATGAGCAGTTCTTC
NA | many | 13 | TRBJ1-1 | TRBV7-6 | CASSLANGGLAFF | TGTGCCAGCAGCTTAGCTAACGGGGGGCTGGCTTTCTTT
NA | NA | 13 | TRBJ2-1 | TRBV29-1 | CSVAGYPYNEQFF | TGCAGCGTTGCTGGATACCCCTACAATGAGCAGTTCTTC
NA | NA | 15 | TRBJ1-1 | TRBV6-5 | CASSYNPGGVTEAFF | TGTGCCAGCAGTTACAACCCAGGCGGGGTCACTGAAGCTTTCTTT
NA | NA | 14 | TRBJ2-1 | TRBV12-5 | CASGLFTAYNEQFF | TGTGCTAGTGGTTTGTTTACGGCTTACAATGAGCAGTTCTTC
NA | few | 15 | TRBJ2-1 | TRBV19 | CASSSAVEGYNEQFF | TGTGCCAGTAGTAGCGCGGTGGAGGGGTACAATGAGCAGTTCTTC
TRBD1 | NA | 16 | TRBJ2-2 | TRBV12-5 | CASGFRTGTRSGELFF | TGTGCTAGTGGTTTCAGGACAGGGACGAGATCCGGGGAGCTGTTTTTT
NA | NA | 15 | TRBJ2-3 | TRBV7-6 | CASRSSGLDTDTQYF | TGTGCCAGCAGGTCCAGCGGGCTTGACACAGATACGCAGTATTTT
NA | few | 16 | TRBJ1-3 | TRBV27 | CASSPYSTLSGNTIYF | TGTGCCAGCAGTCCATACAGTACCCTCTCTGGAAACACCATATATTTT
NA | NA | 13 | TRBJ1-1 | TRBV27 | CASNQGLNTEAFF | TGTGCCAGCAATCAGGGCCTGAACACTGAAGCTTTCTTT